The T cell receptor beta chain described here comes from a study of T cell repertoires in ileal Crohn's disease. The overall study: Median disease duration was roughly 8.5 years; 35% to 45% smoked at surgery. M0 samples are biopsies from inflamed ileum in the resection specimen.

V was clipped by 3 bases and J by 3 bases, with 7 bases between them. The V gene's germline CDR1 is SGHRS and CDR2 YFSETQ. This CDR3 has 12 residues. Specified time point: inflamed ileum from the surgical specimen. Broader study findings: Clonal expansions were more frequent in active smokers than non-smokers at surgery.

Only in-frame clones appear in the TCRdb table, and some are missing; sequencing was by immunoSEQ multiplex PCR. The repertoire holds about 16,000 clones, with about 92% as singletons. With respect to this clone: As yet, its antigen is unknown.

Sequenced input: ileal tissue. The sequence derives from an adult with Crohn's disease. The gene calls are TRBV5-1 and TRBJ2-7; TRBD1 might be the D (5 bases). Here the CDR3 reads CASSYDSYEQYF. For the CDR3, the DNA is TGCGCCAGCAGCTACGACAGCTACGAGCAGTACTTC.